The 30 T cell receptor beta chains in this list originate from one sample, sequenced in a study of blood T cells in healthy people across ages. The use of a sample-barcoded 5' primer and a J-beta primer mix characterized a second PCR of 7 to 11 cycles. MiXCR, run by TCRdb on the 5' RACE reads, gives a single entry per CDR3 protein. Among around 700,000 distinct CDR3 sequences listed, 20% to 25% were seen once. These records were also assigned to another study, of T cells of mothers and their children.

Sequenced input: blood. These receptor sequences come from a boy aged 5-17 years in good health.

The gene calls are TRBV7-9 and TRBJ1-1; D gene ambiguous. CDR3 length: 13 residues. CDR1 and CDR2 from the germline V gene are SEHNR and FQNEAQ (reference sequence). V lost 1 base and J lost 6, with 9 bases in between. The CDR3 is CASSLVRSAEAFF. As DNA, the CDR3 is TGTGCCAGCAGCTTAGTCCGTTCGGCTGAAGCTTTCTTT.

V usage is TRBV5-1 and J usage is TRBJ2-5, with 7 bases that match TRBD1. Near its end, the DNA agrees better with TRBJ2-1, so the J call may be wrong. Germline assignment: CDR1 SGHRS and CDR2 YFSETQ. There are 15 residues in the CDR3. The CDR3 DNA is TGCGCCAGCAGCTTGGGGGACAGCGTAAACAATGAGCAGTTCTTC. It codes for CASSLGDSVNNEQFF.

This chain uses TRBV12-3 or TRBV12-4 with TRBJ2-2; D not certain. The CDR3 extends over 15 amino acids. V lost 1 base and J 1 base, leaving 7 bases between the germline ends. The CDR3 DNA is TGTGCCAGCAGTTTAGGGTCCTTGAACACCGGGGAGCTGTTTTTT. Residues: CASSLGSLNTGELFF.

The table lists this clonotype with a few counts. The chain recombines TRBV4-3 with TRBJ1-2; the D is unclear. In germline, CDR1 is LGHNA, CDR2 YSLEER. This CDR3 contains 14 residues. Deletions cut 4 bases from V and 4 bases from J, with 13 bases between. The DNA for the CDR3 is TGCGCCAGCAGCCCCAACCGGGCCTTCTATGGCTACACCTTC. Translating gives CASSPNRAFYGYTF.

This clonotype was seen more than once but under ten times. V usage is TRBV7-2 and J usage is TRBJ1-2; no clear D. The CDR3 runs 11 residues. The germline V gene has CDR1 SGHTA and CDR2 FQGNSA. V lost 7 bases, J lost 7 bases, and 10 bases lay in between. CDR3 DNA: TGTGCCAGCACCAACCAACTTGGCTACACCTTC. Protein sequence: CASTNQLGYTF.

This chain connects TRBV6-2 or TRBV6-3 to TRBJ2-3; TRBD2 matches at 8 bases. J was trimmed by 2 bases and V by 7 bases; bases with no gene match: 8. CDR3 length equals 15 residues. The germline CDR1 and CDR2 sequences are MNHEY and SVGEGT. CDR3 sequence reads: CASTAFSGDTDTQYF. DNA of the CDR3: TGTGCCAGCACCGCATTTAGCGGGGACACAGATACGCAGTATTTT.

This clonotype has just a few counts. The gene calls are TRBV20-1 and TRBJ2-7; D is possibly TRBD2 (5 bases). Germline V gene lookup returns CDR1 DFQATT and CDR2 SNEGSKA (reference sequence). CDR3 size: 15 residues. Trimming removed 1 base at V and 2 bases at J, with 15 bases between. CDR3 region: CSARAGNLGTYEQYF. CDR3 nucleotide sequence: TGCAGTGCTAGAGCGGGGAATCTTGGGACCTACGAGCAGTACTTC.

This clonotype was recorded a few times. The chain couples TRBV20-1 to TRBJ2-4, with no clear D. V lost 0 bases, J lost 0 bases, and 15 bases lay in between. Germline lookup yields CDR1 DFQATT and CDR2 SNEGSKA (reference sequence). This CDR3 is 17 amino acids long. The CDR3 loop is CSAREVGLPLAKNIQYF. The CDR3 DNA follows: TGCAGTGCTAGAGAGGTTGGCCTCCCTCTAGCCAAAAACATTCAGTACTTC.

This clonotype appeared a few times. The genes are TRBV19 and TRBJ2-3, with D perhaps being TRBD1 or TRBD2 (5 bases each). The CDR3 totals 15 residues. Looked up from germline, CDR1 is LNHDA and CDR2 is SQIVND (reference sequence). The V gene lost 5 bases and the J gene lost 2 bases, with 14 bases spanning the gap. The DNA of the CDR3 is TGTGCCAGTAGTGACCGGGACGGGAACACAGATACGCAGTATTTT. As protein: CASSDRDGNTDTQYF.

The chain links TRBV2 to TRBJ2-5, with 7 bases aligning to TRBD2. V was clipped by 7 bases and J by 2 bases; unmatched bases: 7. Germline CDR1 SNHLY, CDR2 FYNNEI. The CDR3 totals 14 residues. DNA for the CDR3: TGTGCCAGCACACGACTAGCTGATCAAGAGACCCAGTACTTC. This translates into CASTRLADQETQYF.

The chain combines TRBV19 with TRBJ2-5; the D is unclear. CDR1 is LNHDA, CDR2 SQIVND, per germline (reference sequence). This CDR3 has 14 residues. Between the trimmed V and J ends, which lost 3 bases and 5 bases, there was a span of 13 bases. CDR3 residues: CASSIFGGSETQYF. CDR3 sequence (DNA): TGTGCCAGTAGTATTTTTGGCGGATCGGAGACCCAGTACTTC.

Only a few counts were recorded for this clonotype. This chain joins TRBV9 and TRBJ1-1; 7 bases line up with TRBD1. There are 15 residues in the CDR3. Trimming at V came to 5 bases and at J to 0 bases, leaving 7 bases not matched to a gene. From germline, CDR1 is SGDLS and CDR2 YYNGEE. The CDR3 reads CASSGQAGMNTEAFF. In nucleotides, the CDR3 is TGTGCCAGCAGTGGACAGGCGGGCATGAACACTGAAGCTTTCTTT.

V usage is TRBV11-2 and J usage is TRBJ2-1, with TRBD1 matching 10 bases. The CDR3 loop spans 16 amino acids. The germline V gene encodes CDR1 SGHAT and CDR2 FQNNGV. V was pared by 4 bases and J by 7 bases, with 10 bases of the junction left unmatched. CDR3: CASSSIRDRGVNEQFF. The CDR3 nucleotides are TGTGCCAGCAGCTCGATCCGGGACAGGGGTGTAAATGAGCAGTTCTTC. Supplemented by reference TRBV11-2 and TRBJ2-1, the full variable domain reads EAGVAQSPRYKIIEKRQSVAFWCNPISGHATLYWYQQILGQGPKLLIQFQNNGVVDDSQLPKDRFSAERLKGVDSTLKIQPAKLEDSAVYLCASSSIRDRGVNEQFFGPGTRLTVL.

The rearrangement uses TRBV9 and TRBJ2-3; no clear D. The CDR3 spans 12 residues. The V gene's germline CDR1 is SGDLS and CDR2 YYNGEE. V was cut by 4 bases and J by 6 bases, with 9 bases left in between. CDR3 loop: CASSQKGDTQYF. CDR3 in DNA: TGTGCCAGCAGCCAGAAAGGGGATACGCAGTATTTT.

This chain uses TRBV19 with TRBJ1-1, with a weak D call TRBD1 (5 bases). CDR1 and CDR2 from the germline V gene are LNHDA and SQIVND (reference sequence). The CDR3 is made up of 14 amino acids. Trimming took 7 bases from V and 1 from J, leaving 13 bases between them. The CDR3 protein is CASNRFGANTEAFF. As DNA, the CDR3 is TGTGCCAGTAATAGGTTTGGGGCGAACACTGAAGCTTTCTTT.

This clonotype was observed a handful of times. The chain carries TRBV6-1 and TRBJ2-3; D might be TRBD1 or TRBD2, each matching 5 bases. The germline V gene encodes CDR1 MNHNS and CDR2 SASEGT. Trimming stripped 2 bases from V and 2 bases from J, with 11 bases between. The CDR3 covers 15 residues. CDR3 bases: TGTGCCAGCAGTGAAAGGAGAGGGGACACAGATACGCAGTATTTT. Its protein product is CASSERRGDTDTQYF.

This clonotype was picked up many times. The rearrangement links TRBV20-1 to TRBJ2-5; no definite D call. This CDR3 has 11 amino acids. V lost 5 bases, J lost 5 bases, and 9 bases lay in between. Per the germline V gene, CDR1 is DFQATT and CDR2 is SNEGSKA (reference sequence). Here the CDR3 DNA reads TGCAGTGCTGAAGGGCAGGAGACCCAGTACTTC. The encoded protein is CSAEGQETQYF.

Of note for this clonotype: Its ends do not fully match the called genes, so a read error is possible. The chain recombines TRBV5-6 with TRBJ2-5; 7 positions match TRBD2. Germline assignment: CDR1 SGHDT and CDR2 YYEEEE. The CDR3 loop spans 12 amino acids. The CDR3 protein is CASGILRETQYF. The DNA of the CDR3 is TGCGCCAGCGGGATATTGAGAGAGACCCAGTACTTC.

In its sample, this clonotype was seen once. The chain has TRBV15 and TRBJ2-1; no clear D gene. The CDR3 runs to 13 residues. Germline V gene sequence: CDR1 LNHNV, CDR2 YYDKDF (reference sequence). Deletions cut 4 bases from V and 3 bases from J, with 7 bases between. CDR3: CATSNRDYNEQFF. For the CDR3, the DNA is TGTGCCACCAGCAATAGGGACTACAATGAGCAGTTCTTC. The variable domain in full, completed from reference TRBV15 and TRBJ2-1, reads DAMVIQNPRYQVTQFGKPVTLSCSQTLNHNVMYWYQQKSSQAPKLLFHYYDKDFNNEADTPDNFQSRRPNTSFCFLDIRSPGLGDTAMYLCATSNRDYNEQFFGPGTRLTVL.

The CDR3 sequence: CASSFAVLAGGSSTDTQYF. In nucleotides, the CDR3 is TGTGCCAGCAGCTTCGCGGTGCTAGCGGGGGGGAGTAGCACAGATACGCAGTATTTT. The chain combines TRBV7-9 with TRBJ2-3; 12 nucleotides agree with TRBD2. The CDR3 has 19 residues. The germline CDR1 and CDR2 sequences are SEHNR and FQNEAQ (reference sequence). The ends lost 3 bases at V and 0 bases at J; junction bases unmatched: 10.

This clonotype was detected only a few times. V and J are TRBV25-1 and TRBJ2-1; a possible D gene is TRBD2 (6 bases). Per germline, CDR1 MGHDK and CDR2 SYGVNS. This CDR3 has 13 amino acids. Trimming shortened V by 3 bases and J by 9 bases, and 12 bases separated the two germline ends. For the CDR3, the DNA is TGTGCCAGCAGTGAGACTAGAGACAGTGAGCAGTTCTTC. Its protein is CASSETRDSEQFF.

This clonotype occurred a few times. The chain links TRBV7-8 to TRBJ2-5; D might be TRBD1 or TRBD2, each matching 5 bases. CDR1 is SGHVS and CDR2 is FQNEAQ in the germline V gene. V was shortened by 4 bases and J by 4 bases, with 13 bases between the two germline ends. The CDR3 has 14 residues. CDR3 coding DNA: TGTGCCAGCAGCTCCGAGACAGAGGGAGAGACCCAGTACTTC. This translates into CASSSETEGETQYF. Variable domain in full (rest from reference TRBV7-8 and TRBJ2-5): GAGVSQSPRYKVAKRGQDVALRCDPISGHVSLFWYQQALGQGPEFLTYFQNEAQLDKSGLPSDRFFAERPEGSVSTLKIQRTQQEDSAVYLCASSSETEGETQYFGPGTRLLVL.

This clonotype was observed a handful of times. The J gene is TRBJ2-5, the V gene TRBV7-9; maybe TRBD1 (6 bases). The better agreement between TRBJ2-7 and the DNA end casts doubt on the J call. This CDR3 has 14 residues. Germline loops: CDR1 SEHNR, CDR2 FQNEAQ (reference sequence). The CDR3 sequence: CASSSLDRFFEQYF. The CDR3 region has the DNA TGTGCCAGCAGCTCCTTGGACAGATTCTTCGAGCAGTACTTC.

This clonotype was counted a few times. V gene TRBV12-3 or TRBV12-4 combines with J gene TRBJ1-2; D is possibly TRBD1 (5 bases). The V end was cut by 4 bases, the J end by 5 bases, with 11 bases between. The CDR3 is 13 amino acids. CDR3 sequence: CASSWGSHYGYTF. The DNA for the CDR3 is TGTGCCAGCAGTTGGGGCAGTCATTATGGCTACACCTTC.

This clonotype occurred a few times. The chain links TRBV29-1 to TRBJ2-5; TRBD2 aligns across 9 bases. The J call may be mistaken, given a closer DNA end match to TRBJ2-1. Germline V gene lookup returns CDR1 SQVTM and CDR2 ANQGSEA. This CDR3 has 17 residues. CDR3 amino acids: CSVSGRAGTSFYNEQFF. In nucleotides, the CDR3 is TGCAGCGTTTCGGGCAGGGCCGGGACTAGCTTCTACAATGAGCAGTTCTTC.

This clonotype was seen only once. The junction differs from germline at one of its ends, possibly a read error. The CDR3 region is CASSQDSAPSSTDTQCF. For the CDR3, the DNA is TGTGCCAGCAGCCAAGATTCGGCGCCTTCTAGCACAGATACGCAGTGTTTT. V usage is TRBV3-1 and J usage is TRBJ2-3; a weak D match, TRBD2 (5 bases). CDR3 length: 17 amino acids. In germline, CDR1 is LGHDT, CDR2 YNNKEL (reference sequence).

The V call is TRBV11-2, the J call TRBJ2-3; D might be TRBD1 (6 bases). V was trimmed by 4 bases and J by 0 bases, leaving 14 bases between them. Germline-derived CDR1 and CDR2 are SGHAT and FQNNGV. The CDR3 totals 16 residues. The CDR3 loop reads CASSSTRTASTDTQYF. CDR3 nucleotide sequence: TGTGCCAGCAGCTCTACGAGGACAGCTAGCACAGATACGCAGTATTTT.

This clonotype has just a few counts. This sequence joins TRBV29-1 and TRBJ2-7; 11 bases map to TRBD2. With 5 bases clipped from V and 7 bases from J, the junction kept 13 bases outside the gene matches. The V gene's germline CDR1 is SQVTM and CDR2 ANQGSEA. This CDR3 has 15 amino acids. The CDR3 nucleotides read TGCAGCGTTACCACTATAGCGGGAGGGCCCGGGGAGCAGTACTTC. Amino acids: CSVTTIAGGPGEQYF.

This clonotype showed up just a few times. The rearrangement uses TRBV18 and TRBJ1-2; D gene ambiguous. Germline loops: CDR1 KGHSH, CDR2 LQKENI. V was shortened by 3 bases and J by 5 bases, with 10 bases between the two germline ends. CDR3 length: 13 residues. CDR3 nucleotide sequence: TGTGCCAGCTCACCTATTCAACGGTATGGCTACACCTTC. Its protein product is CASSPIQRYGYTF.

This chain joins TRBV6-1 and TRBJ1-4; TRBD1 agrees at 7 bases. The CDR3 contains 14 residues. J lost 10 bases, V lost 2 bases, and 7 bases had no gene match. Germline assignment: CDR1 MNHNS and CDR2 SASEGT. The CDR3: CASSEMRQGAKLFF. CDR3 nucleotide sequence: TGTGCCAGCAGTGAAATGAGACAGGGAGCAAAACTGTTTTTT.